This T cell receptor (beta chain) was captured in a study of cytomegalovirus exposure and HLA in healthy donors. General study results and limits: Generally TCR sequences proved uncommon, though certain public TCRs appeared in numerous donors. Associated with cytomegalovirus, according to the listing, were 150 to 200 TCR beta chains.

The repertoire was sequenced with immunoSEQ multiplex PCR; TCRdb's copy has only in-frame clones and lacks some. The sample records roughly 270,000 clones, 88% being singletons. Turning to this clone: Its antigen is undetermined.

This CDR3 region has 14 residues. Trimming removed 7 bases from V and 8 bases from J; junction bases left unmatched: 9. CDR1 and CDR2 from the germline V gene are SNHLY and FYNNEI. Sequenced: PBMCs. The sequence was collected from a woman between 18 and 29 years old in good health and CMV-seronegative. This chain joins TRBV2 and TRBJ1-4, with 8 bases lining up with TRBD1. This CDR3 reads CASKTGTGREKLFF. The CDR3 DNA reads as TGTGCCAGCAAGACCGGGACAGGACGCGAAAAACTGTTTTTT.